This is a list of T cell receptor beta chains from one sample in a study of T-cell reconstitution after alpha-beta-depleted transplantation in children. TCRdb redid the calling of the PCR reads with MiXCR, one entry per CDR3 protein. The sample holds about 360,000 distinct CDR3 sequences, 10% to 15% seen once. The material was PBMCs, obtained from the stem cell graft. These TCRs come from a human donor who donated a stem cell graft to a child with Fanconi anemia. CDR3s include the opening cysteine and the closing phenylalanine or tryptophan. D genes are given only for firm matches. The size field is filled for only some rows; it gives once, few, many or a size class.

d_call	j_call	clone_size	v_call	cdr3_nt	cdr3_aa
NA	TRBJ2-2	few	TRBV27	TGTGCCAGCAGTTTATCTACAGGGTCGAAGAACACCGGGGAGCTGTTTTTT	CASSLSTGSKNTGELFF
NA	TRBJ1-2	few	TRBV29-1	TGCAGCGTTGACGGGGCTAACTATGGCTACACCTTC	CSVDGANYGYTF
NA	TRBJ2-5	many	TRBV12-3/TRBV12-4	TGTGCCAGCAGCCTTTGGGGGGCCTCCCCGCGCGAGACCCAGTACTTC	CASSLWGASPRETQYF
TRBD1	TRBJ2-2	NA	TRBV5-5	TGTGCCAGCTTCAGGACAGGGAACACCGGGGAGCTGTTTTTT	CASFRTGNTGELFF
TRBD1	TRBJ1-6	few	TRBV6-1	TGTGCCAGCAGACAGGGGACGAATTCACCCCTCCACTTT	CASRQGTNSPLHF
NA	TRBJ2-1	many	TRBV20-1	TGCAGTGCTCCCCTCCCGGACCGGGGACAGCAGTTCTTC	CSAPLPDRGQQFF
NA	TRBJ1-1	many	TRBV5-1	TGCGCCAGCAGCTTCGACAGGACTGAAGCTTTCTTT	CASSFDRTEAFF
NA	TRBJ1-2	few	TRBV12-3/TRBV12-4	TGTGCCAGCAGTTTTTTATACGGGGGCACCAGACCTGTCGTGGAGGGCTATGGCTACACCTTC	CASSFLYGGTRPVVEGYGYTF
NA	TRBJ1-1	NA	TRBV6-5	TGTGCCAGCAGGTACAGGGCCCAGGCTGAAGCTTTCTTT	CASRYRAQAEAFF
NA	TRBJ2-5	NA	TRBV4-3	TGCGCCAGCAGCCGGGGAAGAATCCTGGCCCAAGAGACCCAGTACTTC	CASSRGRILAQETQYF
TRBD2	TRBJ2-3	NA	TRBV20-1	TGCAGTGTTAACACAGCGGGGACTACAGATACGCAGTATTTT	CSVNTAGTTDTQYF
TRBD1	TRBJ1-2	few	TRBV29-1	TGCAGCGCCCCGGGACAGGGACTTCATGGCTACACCTTC	CSAPGQGLHGYTF
NA	TRBJ2-2	few	TRBV4-3	TGCGCCAGCAGCCAAGTATGGGGGGCGAACACCGGGGAGCTGTTTTTT	CASSQVWGANTGELFF
NA	TRBJ2-5	many	TRBV27	TGTGCCAGCAGTTCACGTTTTAGTCTTTTCGAGACCCAGTACTTC	CASSSRFSLFETQYF
NA	TRBJ1-5	many	TRBV27	TGTGCCAGCAGTTTCCTCAGTAATCAGCCCCAGCATTTT	CASSFLSNQPQHF
NA	TRBJ1-1	NA	TRBV2	TGTGCCAGCAGTGAAGAAATGAACACTGAAGCTTTCTTT	CASSEEMNTEAFF
NA	TRBJ2-2	many	TRBV13	TGTGCCAGCAGCTTAACCTCCGGGGAGCTGTTTTTT	CASSLTSGELFF
NA	TRBJ2-1	many	TRBV12-3/TRBV12-4	TGTGCCAGCACCCCCTGGGGGGCGCAAGGAAATGAGCAGTTCTTC	CASTPWGAQGNEQFF
NA	TRBJ2-5	many	TRBV24-1	TGTGCCACCAGTGATGGAGAGACCCAGTACTTC	CATSDGETQYF
NA	TRBJ2-1	few	TRBV18	TGTGCCAGCTCACCACCGCCTAGCGCTGACAATGAGCAGTTCTTC	CASSPPPSADNEQFF
NA	TRBJ2-3	NA	TRBV30	TGTGCCTGGAGCGCTTCAGATACGCAGTATTTT	CAWSASDTQYF
NA	TRBJ2-1	few	TRBV9	TGTGCCAGCAGCCCTCCGGGCGGGGACTACAATGAGCAGTTCTTC	CASSPPGGDYNEQFF
TRBD1	TRBJ1-6	few	TRBV6-5	TGTGCCAGCAGTTACGACGCCGACAGGGGTTCACCCCTCCACTTT	CASSYDADRGSPLHF
NA	TRBJ2-2	many	TRBV4-2	TGTGCCAGCAGCCAACCGGACCGGGAGCTGTTTTTT	CASSQPDRELFF
NA	TRBJ2-1	few	TRBV20-1	TGCAGTGCTAATTTACCCTCGAATATTTACAATGAGCAGTTCTTC	CSANLPSNIYNEQFF
TRBD2	TRBJ2-1	few	TRBV5-1	TGCGCCAGCAGCTTGGAGATCCTAGCGGGGAACAATGAGCAGTTCTTC	CASSLEILAGNNEQFF
TRBD1	TRBJ2-2	NA	TRBV6-5	TGTGCCAGCAGTTACTCGACAGGGGCCTCCGGGGAGCTGTTTTTT	CASSYSTGASGELFF
NA	TRBJ2-3	NA	TRBV2	TGTGCCAGCAGTGAAGCGGGCCCCAGAGACACGCAGTATTTT	CASSEAGPRDTQYF
NA	TRBJ1-2	few	TRBV10-3	TGTGCCATCAGTGAGTCAGGAGGGGACTATGGCTACACCTTC	CAISESGGDYGYTF
NA	TRBJ2-1	few	TRBV7-9	TGTGCCAGCAGCTTATTCCAGTACAATGAGCAGTTCTTC	CASSLFQYNEQFF
NA	TRBJ1-5	many	TRBV6-2/TRBV6-3	TGTGCCAGCAGTTACGGGCCGGAGGGGGGTCAGCCCCAGCATTTT	CASSYGPEGGQPQHF
TRBD2	TRBJ2-2	NA	TRBV9	TGTGCCAGCAGCGCGACTAGCGAAGACTCCGGGGAGCTGTTTTTT	CASSATSEDSGELFF
NA	TRBJ1-1	few	TRBV18	TGTGCCAGCTCACCAAGGTTGACAGATGAAGCTTTCTTT	CASSPRLTDEAFF
NA	TRBJ1-4	NA	TRBV7-9	TGTGCCAGCAGCCATAATGAAAAACTGTTTTTT	CASSHNEKLFF
NA	TRBJ2-7	few	TRBV5-1	TGCGCCAGCAGCTTTGACACCGGGACACAGAACGAGCAGTACTTC	CASSFDTGTQNEQYF
NA	TRBJ2-3	few	TRBV4-3	TGCGCCAGCAGCCAAGGGTCTAGCGCCGATACGCAGTATTTT	CASSQGSSADTQYF
NA	TRBJ2-5	NA	TRBV7-2	TGTGCCAGCAGCTTAGGTAACAGGGCGTACCAAGAGACCCAGTACTTC	CASSLGNRAYQETQYF
TRBD2	TRBJ2-7	NA	TRBV7-8	TGTGCCAGCAGCGCCCCGGGACTAGGAGCATACGAGCAGTACTTC	CASSAPGLGAYEQYF
TRBD1	TRBJ1-1	many	TRBV20-1	TGCAGTGCTGTAGACAGGGCCCATATGAACACTGAAGCTTTCTTT	CSAVDRAHMNTEAFF
NA	TRBJ1-5	NA	TRBV7-2	TGTGCCAGCAGCTTAAGGGGTCAGGGCCCCAATCCTCAGCATTTT	CASSLRGQGPNPQHF
NA	TRBJ2-2	few	TRBV10-3	TGTGCCATCCAAGGGCACGGCGCGGGGAACACCGGGGAGCTGTTTTTT	CAIQGHGAGNTGELFF
NA	TRBJ2-6	few	TRBV7-9	TGTGCCAGCAGCTTACTGACTGCTGGGGCCAACGTCCTGACTTTC	CASSLLTAGANVLTF
NA	TRBJ1-2	many	TRBV6-5	TGTGCCAGCAGGGACAGTCCCTATGGCTACACCTTC	CASRDSPYGYTF
NA	TRBJ1-6	many	TRBV25-1	TGTGCCAGCAGTGAATTCCAGGGGACTAATTCACCCCTCCACTTT	CASSEFQGTNSPLHF
NA	TRBJ2-1	NA	TRBV12-3/TRBV12-4	TGTGCCAGCAGTTTTGGGGGGCGAAGGGATGAGCAGTTCTTC	CASSFGGRRDEQFF
NA	TRBJ1-1	few	TRBV20-1	TGCAGTGCTAGGATCCCCCGGACTCCCAAATCGTCAGAAGCTTTCTTT	CSARIPRTPKSSEAFF
TRBD1	TRBJ2-1	few	TRBV20-1	TGCAGTGCGGCCAGGGGGCGGGGTGAGCAGTTCTTC	CSAARGRGEQFF
NA	TRBJ1-1	NA	TRBV5-1	TGCGCCAGCAGCGAAGGGACGGCGAACACTGAAGCTTTCTTT	CASSEGTANTEAFF
TRBD1	TRBJ1-1	few	TRBV28	TGTGCCAGCAGTCCCGCGGGACAGGGAGGTTCGGCTTTCTTT	CASSPAGQGGSAFF
NA	TRBJ2-1	few	TRBV11-3	TGTGCCAGCAGCACCCTGACCATGGGTGAGCAGTTCTTC	CASSTLTMGEQFF
TRBD1	TRBJ2-1	once	TRBV29-1	TGCAGCGCGGACCCGGGACAGAGTTTTTACAATGAGCAGTTCTTC	CSADPGQSFYNEQFF
NA	TRBJ1-1	few	TRBV21-1	TGTGCCAGCCCCCCGGGACAGTGTTCTGAAGCTTTCTTT	CASPPGQCSEAFF
TRBD1	TRBJ1-1	NA	TRBV6-2/TRBV6-3	TGTGCCAGCAGTTACGCCGGGACAGGGCAAACTGAAGCTTTCTTT	CASSYAGTGQTEAFF
TRBD1	TRBJ1-3	few	TRBV6-2/TRBV6-3	TGTGCCAGCAGCTACCGGACAGGGGACCTCTCTGGAAACACCATATATTTT	CASSYRTGDLSGNTIYF